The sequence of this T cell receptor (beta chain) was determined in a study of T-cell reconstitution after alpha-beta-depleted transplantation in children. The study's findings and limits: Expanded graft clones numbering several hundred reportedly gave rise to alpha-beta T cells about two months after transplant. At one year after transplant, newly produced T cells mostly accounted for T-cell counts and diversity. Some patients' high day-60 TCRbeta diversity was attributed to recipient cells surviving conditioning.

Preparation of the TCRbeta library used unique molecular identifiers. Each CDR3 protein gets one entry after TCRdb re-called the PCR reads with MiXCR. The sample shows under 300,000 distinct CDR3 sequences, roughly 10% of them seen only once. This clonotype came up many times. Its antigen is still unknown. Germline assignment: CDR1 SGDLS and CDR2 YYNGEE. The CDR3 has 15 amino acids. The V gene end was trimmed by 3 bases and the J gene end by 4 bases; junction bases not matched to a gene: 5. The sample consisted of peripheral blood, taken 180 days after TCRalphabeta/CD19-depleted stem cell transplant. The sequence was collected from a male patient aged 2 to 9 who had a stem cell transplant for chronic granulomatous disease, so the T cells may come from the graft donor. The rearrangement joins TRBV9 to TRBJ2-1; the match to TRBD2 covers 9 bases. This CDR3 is CASSAGLAGYNEQFF. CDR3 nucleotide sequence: TGTGCCAGCAGCGCCGGGCTAGCGGGGTACAATGAGCAGTTCTTC. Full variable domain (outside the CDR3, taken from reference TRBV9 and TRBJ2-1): DSGVTQTPKHLITATGQRVTLRCSPRSGDLSVYWYQQSLDQGLQFLIQYYNGEERAKGNILERFSAQQFPDLHSELNLSSLELGDSALYFCASSAGLAGYNEQFFGPGTRLTVL.